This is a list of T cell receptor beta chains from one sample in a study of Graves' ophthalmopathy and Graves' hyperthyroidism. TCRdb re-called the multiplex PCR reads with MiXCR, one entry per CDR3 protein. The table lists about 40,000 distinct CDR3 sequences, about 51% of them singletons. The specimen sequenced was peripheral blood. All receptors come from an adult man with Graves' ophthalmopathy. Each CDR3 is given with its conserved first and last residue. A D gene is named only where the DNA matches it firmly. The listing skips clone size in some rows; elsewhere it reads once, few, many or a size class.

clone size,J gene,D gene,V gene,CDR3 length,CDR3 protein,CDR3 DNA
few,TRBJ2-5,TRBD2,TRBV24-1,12,CATSGGGETQYF,TGTGCCACCAGTGGGGGAGGGGAGACCCAGTACTTC
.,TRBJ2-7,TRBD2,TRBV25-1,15,CASTELAGGHYEQYF,TGTGCCAGTACAGAGCTAGCGGGAGGGCACTACGAGCAGTACTTC
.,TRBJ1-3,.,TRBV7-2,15,CASSLAWESGNTIYF,TGTGCCAGCAGCTTAGCGTGGGAGTCTGGAAACACCATATATTTT
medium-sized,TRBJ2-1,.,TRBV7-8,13,CASSFHQRGEQFF,TGTGCCAGCAGCTTCCATCAGAGGGGTGAGCAGTTCTTC
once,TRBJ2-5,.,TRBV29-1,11,CGVDPQETQYF,TGCGGCGTTGACCCCCAAGAGACCCAGTACTTC
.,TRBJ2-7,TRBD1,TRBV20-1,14,CSASPGTGTYEQYF,TGCAGTGCTAGTCCAGGGACAGGGACCTACGAGCAGTACTTC
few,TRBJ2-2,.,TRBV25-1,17,CASSRESAKGRTGELFF,TGTGCCAGCAGTAGAGAGTCGGCTAAGGGGAGAACCGGGGAGCTGTTTTTT
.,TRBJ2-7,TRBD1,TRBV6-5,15,CASSASGTGTYEQYF,TGTGCCAGCAGTGCTTCCGGGACAGGGACCTACGAGCAGTACTTC
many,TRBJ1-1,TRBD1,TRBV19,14,CASSIGDRGTEAFF,TGTGCCAGTAGTATCGGGGACAGGGGCACTGAAGCTTTCTTT
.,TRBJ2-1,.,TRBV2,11,CASSAGTSSFF,TGTGCCAGCAGTGCAGGGACCTCAAGTTTCTTC
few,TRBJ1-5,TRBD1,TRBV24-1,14,CATRGQGSNQPQHF,TGTGCCACCAGGGGACAGGGAAGCAATCAGCCCCAGCATTTT
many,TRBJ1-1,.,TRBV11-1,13,CASSTRRNTEAFF,TGTGCCAGCAGCACCAGACGGAACACTGAAGCTTTCTTT
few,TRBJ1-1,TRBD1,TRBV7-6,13,CASSRDRDYEAFF,TGTGCCAGCAGTAGGGACAGGGATTATGAAGCTTTCTTT
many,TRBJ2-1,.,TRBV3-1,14,CASSHRTTYNEQFF,TGTGCCAGCAGCCACCGGACAACCTACAATGAGCAGTTCTTC
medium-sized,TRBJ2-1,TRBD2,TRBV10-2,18,CASSVGLAGGPLYNEQFF,TGCGCCAGCAGTGTAGGTCTAGCGGGGGGGCCTTTATACAATGAGCAGTTCTTC
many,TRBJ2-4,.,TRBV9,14,CASSVGERMNIQYF,TGTGCCAGCAGCGTAGGCGAGAGGATGAACATTCAGTACTTC
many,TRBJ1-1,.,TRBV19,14,CASSIQGPNTEAFF,TGTGCCAGTAGTATACAGGGTCCGAACACTGAAGCTTTCTTT
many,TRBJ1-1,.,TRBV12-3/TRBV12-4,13,CASSHILGTEAFF,TGTGCCAGCAGCCATATACTCGGCACTGAAGCTTTCTTT
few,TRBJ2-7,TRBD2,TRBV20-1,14,CSASSGVSSYEQYF,TGCAGTGCCAGCAGCGGGGTGAGCTCCTACGAGCAGTACTTC
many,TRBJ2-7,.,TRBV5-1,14,CASSFIDSTYEQYF,TGCGCCAGCAGCTTTATTGACAGCACCTACGAGCAGTACTTC
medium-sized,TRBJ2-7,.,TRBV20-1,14,CSARVLATAYEQYF,TGCAGTGCTAGAGTTCTAGCGACAGCCTACGAGCAGTACTTC
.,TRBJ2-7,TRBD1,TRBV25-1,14,CASSGDRGRYEQYF,TGTGCCAGCAGCGGAGACAGGGGGCGGTACGAGCAGTACTTT
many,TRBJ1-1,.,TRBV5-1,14,CASRSGGESTEAFF,TGCGCCAGCAGGTCTGGAGGGGAGAGTACTGAAGCTTTCTTT
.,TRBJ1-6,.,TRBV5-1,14,CASSLWGADLPLHF,TGCGCCAGCAGCTTGTGGGGGGCAGATTTACCCCTCCACTTT
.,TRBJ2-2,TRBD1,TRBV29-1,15,CSVEEAGQGTGELFF,TGCAGCGTTGAAGAGGCGGGACAGGGGACCGGGGAGCTGTTTTTT
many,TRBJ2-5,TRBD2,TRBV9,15,CASSVEERESETQYF,TGTGCCAGCAGCGTAGAGGAGCGGGAGTCAGAGACCCAGTACTTC
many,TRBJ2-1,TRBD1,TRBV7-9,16,CASSPQPGQGPNEQFF,TGTGCCAGCAGTCCCCAACCGGGACAGGGGCCCAATGAGCAGTTCTTC
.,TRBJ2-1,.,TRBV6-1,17,CATAFGGGGPNYNEQFF,TGTGCCACCGCGTTCGGGGGCGGCGGCCCTAACTACAATGAGCAGTTCTTC
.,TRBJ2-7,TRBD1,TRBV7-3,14,CASSLGQGFDEQYF,TGTGCCAGCAGCTTAGGACAGGGGTTCGACGAGCAGTACTTC
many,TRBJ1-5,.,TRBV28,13,CASSRQQNQPQHF,TGTGCCAGCAGTCGACAGCAAAATCAGCCCCAGCATTTT
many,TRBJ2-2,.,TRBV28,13,CASIGGNTGELFF,TGTGCCAGCATAGGGGGGAACACCGGGGAGCTGTTTTTT
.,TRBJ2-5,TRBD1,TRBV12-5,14,CASGTGGEIETQYF,TGTGCCAGCGGGACAGGGGGCGAGATCGAGACCCAGTACTTC
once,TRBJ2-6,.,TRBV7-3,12,CASTRWGPVLTF,TGTGCCAGCACCCGCTGGGGGCCAGTACTGACTTTC
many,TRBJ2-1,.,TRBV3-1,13,CASSQDHPEEQFF,TGTGCCAGCAGCCAAGATCACCCTGAGGAGCAGTTCTTC
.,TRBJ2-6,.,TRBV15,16,CATSRKGNSGANVLTF,TGTGCCACCAGCAGAAAAGGGAACTCTGGGGCCAACGTCCTGACTTTC
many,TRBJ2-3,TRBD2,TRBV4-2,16,CASSQDLAGGTDTQYF,TGTGCCAGCAGCCAAGATCTAGCGGGGGGCACAGATACGCAGTATTTT
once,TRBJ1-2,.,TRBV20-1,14,CSAGGSLTNYGHTF,TGCAGTGCTGGCGGCAGCCTAACTAACTATGGCCACACCTTC
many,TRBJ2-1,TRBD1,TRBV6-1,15,CASSRPGQSYNEQFF,TGTGCCAGCAGCCGACCGGGACAGTCGTACAATGAGCAGTTCTTC
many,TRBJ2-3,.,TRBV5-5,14,CASSLDRGTDTQYF,TGTGCCAGCAGCTTGGACAGGGGCACAGATACGCAGTATTTT
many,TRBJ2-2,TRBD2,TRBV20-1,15,CSARSGTSDTGELFF,TGCAGTGCTAGATCGGGGACTAGCGACACCGGGGAGCTGTTTTTT
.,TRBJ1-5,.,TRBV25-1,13,CASSVGMSQPQHF,TGTGCCAGCAGTGTAGGGATGAGTCAGCCCCAGCATTTT
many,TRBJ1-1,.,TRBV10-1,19,CASSPPTGSHIRRNTEAFF,TGCGCCAGCAGCCCCCCGACCGGGTCCCACATAAGACGGAACACTGAAGCTTTCTTT
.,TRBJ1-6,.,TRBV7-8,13,CASSSSRESPLHF,TGTGCCAGCAGCTCCTCGAGGGAGTCACCCCTCCACTTT
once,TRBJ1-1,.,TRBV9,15,CASSVAETGWSEAFF,TGTGCCAGCAGCGTAGCAGAGACAGGCTGGTCTGAAGCTTTCTTT
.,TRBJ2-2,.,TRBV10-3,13,CAIRDNHTGELFF,TGTGCCATCAGGGACAACCACACCGGGGAGCTGTTTTTT
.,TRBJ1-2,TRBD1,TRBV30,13,CAWRRDRPYGYTF,TGTGCCTGGAGACGGGACAGGCCCTATGGCTACACCTTC
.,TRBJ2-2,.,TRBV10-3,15,CASIRRRRGTGELVF,TGTGCCAGCATTAGGAGAAGACGGGGCACCGGGGAGCTGGTTTTT
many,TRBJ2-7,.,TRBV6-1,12,CASSIEGYEQYF,TGTGCCAGCAGCATCGAGGGGTACGAGCAGTACTTC
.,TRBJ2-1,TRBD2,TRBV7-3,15,CASSPQSGSPNEQFF,TGTGCCAGCAGCCCTCAGAGCGGGAGCCCCAATGAGCAGTTCTTC
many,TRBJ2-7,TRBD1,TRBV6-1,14,CATQRDRAPYEQYF,TGTGCCACCCAAAGGGACAGGGCCCCCTACGAGCAGTACTTC
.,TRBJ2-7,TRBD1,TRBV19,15,CASSLRQGVGYEQYF,TGTGCCAGTAGCCTCAGACAGGGAGTAGGCTACGAGCAGTACTTC
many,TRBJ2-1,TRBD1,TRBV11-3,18,CASSKYPPGTGGRNEQFF,TGTGCCAGCAGCAAATACCCGCCCGGGACAGGGGGCAGAAATGAGCAGTTCTTC